The T cell receptor (beta chain) described here comes from a study of CD8 T cells in ankylosing spondylitis. Worth noting for this clonotype: Its target is not known.

CDR3 size: 11 residues. Germline V CDR1 and CDR2: SGHTA, FQGNSA. The ends were cut back, 5 bases at V and 1 base at J, with 2 bases in the middle. TCRdb redid the calling of the 5' RACE reads with MiXCR, one entry per CDR3 protein. Of some 46,000 distinct CDR3 sequences in the sample, approximately 11% are singletons; the top ten hold 1.4%. The study, taken as a whole, reports: Made up of eight highly homologous variants, a TCR beta motif appeared characteristic of ankylosing spondylitis blood.

This TCR was sampled from a male donor with ankylosing spondylitis or in good health (not recorded which). What was sequenced was blood, either unsorted or a sorted T cell fraction (not recorded which). The chain has TRBV7-2 and TRBJ2-5; no firm D call. CDR3 bases: TGTGCCAGCAGCGTCCAAGAGACCCAGTACTTC. Its protein is CASSVQETQYF.